This T cell receptor (beta chain) came from a study of cytomegalovirus exposure and HLA in healthy donors. In this sample, this clone turned up once. Its specificity is not known. PCR employed 60 Vbeta and 13 Jbeta primers. Sequenced by immunoSEQ multiplex PCR; TCRdb stores in-frame clones only, minus some. Here the sample spans approximately 90,000 clones, roughly 80% being singletons. This CDR3 has 15 amino acids. V was cut by 1 base and J by 9 bases, with 19 bases left in between. The V gene's germline CDR1 is SGHRS and CDR2 YFSETQ. Study observations and caveats: Likely technical artifact: a cluster of highly shared sequence variants. A missense DCLRE1C variant was associated with V- and J-gene trimming of TCR beta chains in a later analysis, and an independent cohort replicated the association.

The V call is TRBV5-1, the J call TRBJ1-1; D is undetermined. Source material: PBMCs. This TCR was sampled from a man in his forties in good health and CMV-seronegative. The CDR3 reads CASSLSSGRTLKAFF. CDR3 in DNA: TGCGCCAGCAGCTTGAGTTCAGGACGGACTTTGAAAGCTTTCTTT.